This record looks at one TCR beta chain sequence and its context. In its sample, this clone was seen a few times. The antigen it binds to is not known. No clone much larger than this one lies a single base away; base qualities are absent. Donors formed part of the validation cohort, which comprised over a hundred subjects and was distinct from the first cohort of under 750 subjects. CDR1 and CDR2, looked up from the germline V gene, are SGHTA and FQGNSA. From its cysteine to its phenylalanine, the CDR3 spans 14 amino acids. Just CDR3 DNA is preserved here, 42 bases in frame from base 1. V loses 1 base at its end and J loses 7 bases; junction bases beyond the gene matches: 5. The sample is drawn from a study of cytomegalovirus exposure and HLA in healthy donors (dated by TCRdb to 2016 to 2017). Background for the entire study: According to a later analysis, the 120 validation repertoires were produced on the same platform as the 666 repertoires of the first cohort. The study aimed to test whether signatures of past pathogen exposure could be identified by cataloging public T cell receptors. Besides the first cohort of roughly 700 subjects, a separate validation cohort made up of 120 different subjects was used. To predict cytomegalovirus infection status, the study brought together high-throughput TCR immunosequencing, statistical association of individual TCRs with disease status, and machine learning. Paper-wide results and their limitations: In a later analysis, TCRs clustered in the first cohort were found to also tend to co-occur in the roughly 120 validation repertoires, with approximately 95% of cluster scores above 0. Most TCR sequences were observed very rarely across donors, whereas some public TCRs were present in many individuals. The study gave a list of roughly 150 TCR beta chains associated with cytomegalovirus. The authors suggested that the approach could potentially be generalized to other disease states and immunological phenotypes. In vitro tests confirmed that a few of the cytomegalovirus-associated TCR beta chains recognize cytomegalovirus antigens. Cytomegalovirus status was reported to be diagnosed by the classifier with high specificity and sensitivity in both the original and validation cohorts. The validation cohort had no HLA typing available for a later analysis, so co-occurrence within that cohort was assessed over all 120 or so repertoires.

The library was produced with the immunoSEQ multiplex PCR assay. In the original analysis: To diagnose cytomegalovirus status from the catalog of TCR beta chain sequences, a statistical classification framework was built. The immuneACCESS repertoire file appears here via TCRdb, limited to in-frame rearrangements. These files lack a portion of the clones; in checked studies, under half of the deficit traces to unresolved V genes, and the cause of the others is not known. The D gene and trimming were derived from the DNA, and the V and J assignments and clone size from that table. Recorded for this sample are about 200,000 clones; roughly 85% of them occurred a single time. Around 5.6% of the sample rests with the top ten.

The sample taken for sequencing was PBMCs. This receptor was taken from a woman between 18 and 30 years old in good health and CMV-seronegative. This sequence uses TRBV7-2 and TRBJ2-7; TRBD1 lines up with 9 middle nucleotides. The sequenced DNA is TGTGCCAGCAGCTTAGGGGGACAGGGTTGGGAGCAGTACTTC. Its translation reads: CASSLGGQGWEQYF. When the CDR3 is completed using the reference TRBV7-2 and TRBJ2-7 genes on either side, the full variable domain is GAGVSQSPSNKVTEKGKDVELRCDPISGHTALYWYRQSLGQGLEFLIYFQGNSAPDKSGLPSDRFSAERTGGSVSTLTIQRTQQEDSAVYLCASSLGGQGWEQYFGPGTRLTVT.